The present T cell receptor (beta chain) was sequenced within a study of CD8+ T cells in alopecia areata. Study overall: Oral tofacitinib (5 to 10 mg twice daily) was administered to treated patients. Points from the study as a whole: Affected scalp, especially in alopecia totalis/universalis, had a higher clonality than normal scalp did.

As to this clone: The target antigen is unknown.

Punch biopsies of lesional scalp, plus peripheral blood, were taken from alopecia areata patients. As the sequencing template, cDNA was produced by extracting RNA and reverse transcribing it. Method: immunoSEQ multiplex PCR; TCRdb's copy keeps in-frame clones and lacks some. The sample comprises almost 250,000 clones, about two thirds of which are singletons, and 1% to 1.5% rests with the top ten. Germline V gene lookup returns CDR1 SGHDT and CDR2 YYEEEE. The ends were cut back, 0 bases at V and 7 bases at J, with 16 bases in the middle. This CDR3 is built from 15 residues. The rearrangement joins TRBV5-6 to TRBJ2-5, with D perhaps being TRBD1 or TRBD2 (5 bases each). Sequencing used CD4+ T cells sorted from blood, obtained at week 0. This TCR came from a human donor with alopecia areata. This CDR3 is CASSLVRGAGGTQYF. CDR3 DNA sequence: TGTGCCAGCAGCTTGGTCAGAGGGGCGGGTGGGACCCAGTACTTC.